This T cell receptor (beta chain) stems from a study of T cells in Graves' hyperthyroidism and ophthalmopathy. Turning to the study itself: Initial diagnosis, before any treatment, was when peripheral blood was collected.

Ophthalmopathy patients all had a Clinical Activity Score of at least 3, a NOSPECS grade of at least 4 and disease under 3 months old. Amplified TCR beta CDR3 regions derived from RNA transcripts. A set of HTBI primers served as the primers for a first-round RT-PCR of the TCR CDR3. TCRdb passed the multiplex PCR reads through MiXCR, listing each CDR3 protein once. This table has 300,000 to 450,000 distinct CDR3 sequences, roughly 15% appearing once. As concerns this clonotype: Its antigen is unidentified.

Study-wide results and limits: In the analysis, a 13 V-J model separated ophthalmopathy from stable hyperthyroidism. Among clonotypes expanded in thyroid above 0.001, most were also found in blood.

CDR1 is ENHRY, CDR2 SYGVKD, per germline. The CDR3 runs 16 residues. Trimming removed 5 bases from V and 5 bases from J, with 19 bases in between. The TCR was taken from a young woman with Graves' ophthalmopathy. Sequencing was carried out using blood. The gene calls are TRBV10-3 and TRBJ1-5; D is uncertain. Here the CDR3 reads CAISKYRPGSDQPQHF. In nucleotides, the CDR3 is TGTGCCATCAGTAAATACCGCCCCGGGTCCGATCAGCCCCAGCATTTT.